Below are 19 T cell receptor beta chains sequenced from a single sample in a study of blood T cells in healthy people across ages. A second PCR of about 6 to 12 cycles used a sample-barcoded 5' primer and a J-beta primer mix. Each CDR3 protein gets one entry after TCRdb re-called the 5' RACE reads with MiXCR. The repertoire includes hundreds of thousands of distinct CDR3 sequences, 58% of them detected once, and around 20% sits in the top ten. What was sequenced was blood. Receptors originate from a man aged 25-45 years in good health.

This clonotype was seen more than once but under ten times. This chain uses TRBV7-9 with TRBJ2-6, with D possibly TRBD1 on 6 matching bases. This CDR3 region has 17 residues. Trimming pared 2 bases from V and 0 bases from J, leaving 11 bases between. Germline CDR1 and CDR2: SEHNR and FQNEAQ (reference sequence). For the CDR3, the DNA is TGTGCCAGCAGCTTATCAGGACAGAGCTCTGGGGCCAACGTCCTGACTTTC. This encodes CASSLSGQSSGANVLTF.

The chain joins TRBV7-9 to TRBJ1-1; no clear D gene. The ends were cut back, 4 bases at V and 11 bases at J, with 11 bases in the middle. CDR1 SEHNR and CDR2 FQNEAQ come from the germline V gene (reference sequence). The CDR3 sequence is 11 residues long. CDR3 residues: CASSSGGEAFF. The DNA of the CDR3 is TGTGCCAGCAGCTCCGGCGGGGAGGCTTTCTTT. The full variable domain, rest sourced from reference TRBV7-9 and TRBJ1-1, is DTGVSQNPRHKITKRGQNVTFRCDPISEHNRLYWYRQTLGQGPEFLTYFQNEAQLEKSRLLSDRFSAERPKGSFSTLEIQRTEQGDSAMYLCASSSGGEAFFGQGTRLTVV.

The chain has TRBV4-3 and TRBJ2-7; D is perhaps TRBD1 (6 bases). This CDR3 spans 16 amino acids. Trimming removed 0 bases from V and 4 bases from J, with 16 bases in between. Germline CDR1 is LGHNA and CDR2 is YSLEER. CDR3 DNA: TGCGCCAGCAGCCAAGAACAGGCAGGGGTTAGGTACGAGCAGTACTTC. This sequence encodes CASSQEQAGVRYEQYF.

The rearrangement uses TRBV7-2 and TRBJ1-2; no firm D call. V was clipped by 3 bases and J by 1 base, with 9 bases between them. CDR1 and CDR2 (germline): SGHTA, FQGNSA. The CDR3 contains 14 residues. CDR3 residues: CASSFDGFNYGYTF. CDR3 DNA: TGTGCCAGCAGCTTCGATGGGTTTAACTATGGCTACACCTTC.

This clonotype has more than one count but fewer than ten. The chain links TRBV7-9 to TRBJ2-7; D is uncertain. The CDR3 consists of 13 residues. The germline V gene has CDR1 SEHNR and CDR2 FQNEAQ (reference sequence). V was trimmed by 6 bases and J by 3 bases, leaving 12 bases between them. The CDR3 region has the DNA TGTGCCAGCAGTCACAGCGCGGTCTACGAGCAGTACTTC. Translating gives CASSHSAVYEQYF.

This clonotype was detected a few times. The rearrangement links TRBV5-1 to TRBJ2-1; 9 bases match TRBD1. V gave up 0 bases and J gave up 8 bases; unmatched junction bases: 6. Germline CDR1 reads SGHRS; CDR2 reads YFSETQ. This CDR3 contains 15 residues. DNA for the CDR3: TGCGCCAGCAGCTTGGGGGGACAGGGTAATCATGAGCAGTTCTTC. Its translation: CASSLGGQGNHEQFF.

This clonotype was detected once. The gene calls are TRBV7-8 and TRBJ2-1, with TRBD2 matching over 11 bases. Germline values: CDR1 SGHVS, CDR2 FQNEAQ. The junction had 6 bases not matched to a gene; V was cut back by 4 bases and J by 10 bases. This CDR3 region has 14 residues. CDR3 residues: CASSSGTSGWEQFF. DNA of the CDR3: TGTGCCAGCAGCTCCGGGACTAGCGGTTGGGAGCAGTTCTTC.

J is TRBJ1-4 and V is TRBV7-9; the D gene is possibly TRBD1 (5 bases). This CDR3 spans 14 amino acids. Germline values: CDR1 SEHNR, CDR2 FQNEAQ (reference sequence). The V gene lost 3 bases and the J gene lost 5 bases, with 10 bases spanning the gap. CDR3 coding DNA: TGTGCCAGCAGCTTGGGGACCCAAAATGAAAAACTGTTTTTT. This gives the protein CASSLGTQNEKLFF.

In this sample, this clonotype turned up a few times. The V and J genes are TRBV5-5 and TRBJ1-2, with D maybe TRBD1 (5 bases). The germline V gene has CDR1 SGHKS and CDR2 YYEKEE (reference sequence). V dropped 4 bases and J dropped 6 bases, with 7 bases sitting between them. The CDR3 has 11 residues. The CDR3 nucleotides read TGTGCCAGCAGCCCGACAGATGGCTACACCTTC. Translating it yields CASSPTDGYTF.

There are many counts of this clonotype. J is TRBJ2-5 and V is TRBV9; TRBD1 is a possible D gene (5 bases). The V and J ends lost 7 bases and 5 bases respectively, with 15 bases between them. Germline assignment: CDR1 SGDLS and CDR2 YYNGEE. This CDR3 has 13 amino acids. CDR3 residues: CASGARLEETQYF. As DNA, the CDR3 is TGTGCCAGCGGGGCCCGATTGGAGGAGACCCAGTACTTC. The full variable domain, its missing parts supplied by reference TRBV9 and TRBJ2-5, is DSGVTQTPKHLITATGQRVTLRCSPRSGDLSVYWYQQSLDQGLQFLIQYYNGEERAKGNILERFSAQQFPDLHSELNLSSLELGDSALYFCASGARLEETQYFGPGTRLLVL.

Here the CDR3 reads CASSPIGDSTYNEQFF. The CDR3 nucleotides read TGTGCCAGCAGCCCCATAGGGGACAGCACCTACAATGAGCAGTTCTTC. This rearrangement joins TRBV7-2 to TRBJ2-1; 7 bases agree with TRBD1. Trimming cost V 5 bases and J 2 bases; bases outside gene matches: 9. Per germline, CDR1 SGHTA and CDR2 FQGNSA. The CDR3 loop spans 16 amino acids.

V and J are TRBV29-1 and TRBJ1-1, with a weak D call TRBD1 (5 bases). The CDR3 length is 14 residues. Germline loops: CDR1 SQVTM, CDR2 ANQGSEA. With 4 bases removed from V and 5 bases from J, the gap between germline ends came to 17 bases. The CDR3 sequence: CSVAGGRRTTEAFF. CDR3 nucleotides: TGCAGCGTTGCGGGGGGACGGAGGACGACTGAAGCTTTCTTT. Together with reference TRBV29-1 and TRBJ1-1, the CDR3 gives the full variable domain: SAVISQKPSRDICQRGTSLTIQCQVDSQVTMMFWYRQQPGQSLTLIATANQGSEATYESGFVIDKFPISRPNLTFSTLTVSNMSPEDSSIYLCSVAGGRRTTEAFFGQGTRLTVV.

V gene TRBV7-2 combines with J gene TRBJ1-2; no reliable D call. The V end was cut by 5 bases, the J end by 4 bases, with 17 bases between. The germline V gene encodes CDR1 SGHTA and CDR2 FQGNSA. The CDR3 is made up of 15 amino acids. The CDR3 reads CASSPQVASSYGYTF. CDR3 nucleotide sequence: TGTGCCAGCAGCCCCCAGGTTGCGAGCTCCTATGGCTACACCTTC.

This chain joins TRBV6-2 or TRBV6-3 and TRBJ2-1; D may be TRBD1 (6 bases). CDR1 and CDR2 (germline): MNHEY, SVGEGT. Trimming stripped 6 bases from V and 0 bases from J, with 9 bases between. There are 14 residues in the CDR3. CDR3 loop: CASRMTGSYNEQFF. The CDR3 DNA is TGTGCCAGCAGAATGACAGGCTCCTACAATGAGCAGTTCTTC.

This chain joins TRBV5-1 and TRBJ2-1, with a possible D match to TRBD1 (6 bases). Germline CDR1 and CDR2: SGHRS and YFSETQ. The CDR3 spans 15 residues. With 0 bases removed from V and 8 bases from J, the gap between germline ends came to 15 bases. CDR3 bases: TGCGCCAGCAGCTTGGCGGCAGGGGCGAGGGATGAGCAGTTCTTC. Protein sequence: CASSLAAGARDEQFF.

The rearrangement joins TRBV6-1 to TRBJ1-1; D possibly corresponds to TRBD1 (5 bases). The CDR3 extends over 18 amino acids. CDR1 is MNHNS and CDR2 is SASEGT in the germline V gene. Trimming took off 5 bases at V and 0 bases at J, with 22 bases between the two ends. The CDR3 nucleotides are TGTGCCAGCAGTAAACGCCTGAACTGGGACGGACTGAACACTGAAGCTTTCTTT. Its translation is CASSKRLNWDGLNTEAFF.

The table lists this clonotype with a count of one. The chain carries TRBV7-2 and TRBJ2-5, with 11 bases matching TRBD1. The CDR3 has 17 residues. V trimming: 4 bases; J trimming: 11 bases; junction bases outside the gene matches: 18. The germline gives CDR1 SGHTA, CDR2 FQGNSA. The CDR3 protein is CASSSYRTGGAYVEQYF. The CDR3 bases are TGTGCCAGCAGCTCGTACCGGACAGGGGGCGCGTACGTAGAGCAGTACTTC.

The V call is TRBV20-1, the J call TRBJ2-3; D remains unclear. Germline loops: CDR1 DFQATT, CDR2 SNEGSKA (reference sequence). V lost 3 bases, J lost 0 bases, and 7 bases lay in between. This CDR3 region has 13 residues. The DNA of the CDR3 is TGCAGTGCTAGGGTGGTTAGCACAGATACGCAGTATTTT. Protein product: CSARVVSTDTQYF.

This sequence joins TRBV6-2 or TRBV6-3 and TRBJ1-1; tentative D call: TRBD1 (5 bases). The CDR3 runs 14 residues. From germline, CDR1 is MNHEY and CDR2 SVGEGT. Trimming took 7 bases from V and 5 from J, leaving 17 bases between them. CDR3 DNA sequence: TGTGCCAGCACCCCGGGGTTCGGGGGGACTGAAGCTTTCTTT. Protein: CASTPGFGGTEAFF.